The 26 T cell receptor beta chains reported below all come from one sample, sequenced in a study of T cell repertoires in cytomegalovirus infection. Each CDR3 protein gets one entry after TCRdb re-called the reads with MiXCR. Seen here are around 450,000 distinct CDR3 sequences, 25% to 40% observed once, and the top ten hold roughly 15%. Sequences were obtained from PBMCs. The receptors were gathered from a human donor in good health (CMV status not recorded). Some clones in this sample may be carry-over from other donors' samples.

V gene TRBV6-5 combines with J gene TRBJ2-4; D may be TRBD2 (6 bases). The germline V gene encodes CDR1 MNHEY and CDR2 SVGAGI. V gave up 0 bases and J gave up 0 bases, with 9 bases separating them. The CDR3 is made up of 16 amino acids. The CDR3 loop reads CASSYSPREAKNIQYF. The DNA of the CDR3 is TGTGCCAGCAGTTACTCGCCGCGGGAAGCCAAAAACATTCAGTACTTC.

The V and J genes are TRBV2 and TRBJ1-1; D is uncertain. Germline V gene lookup returns CDR1 SNHLY and CDR2 FYNNEI. Trimming took off 10 bases at V and 3 bases at J, with 9 bases between the two ends. The length of the CDR3 is 11 residues. This CDR3 reads CAKARDTEAFF. In DNA, the CDR3 is TGTGCCAAAGCCCGGGACACTGAAGCTTTCTTT. The entire variable domain, with the rest obtained from reference TRBV2 and TRBJ1-1, is as follows: EPEVTQTPSHQVTQMGQEVILRCVPISNHLYFYWYRQILGQKVEFLVSFYNNEISEKSEIFDDQFSVERPDGSNFTLKIRSTKLEDSAMYFCAKARDTEAFFGQGTRLTVV.

The chain uses TRBV12-3 or TRBV12-4 and TRBJ2-1; a weak D match, TRBD2 (5 bases). Trimming removed 3 bases at V and 8 bases at J, with 14 bases between. The CDR3 extends over 14 amino acids. The CDR3 loop is CASSLGGTRDEQFF. CDR3 coding DNA: TGTGCCAGCAGTTTGGGCGGAACGAGGGATGAGCAGTTCTTC.

This rearrangement joins TRBV19 to TRBJ2-5; D gene unclear. V was trimmed by 6 bases and J by 3 bases, leaving 11 bases between them. CDR3 length: 13 amino acids. From germline, CDR1 is LNHDA and CDR2 SQIVND (reference sequence). CDR3 nucleotides: TGTGCCAGTAGGATAATCCTGAAAGAGACCCAGTACTTC. This gives the protein CASRIILKETQYF.

This sequence joins TRBV5-6 and TRBJ2-3; possible D gene TRBD1, 7 bases. V gave up 2 bases and J gave up 8 bases, with 24 bases separating them. CDR3 size: 17 residues. The V gene's germline CDR1 is SGHDT and CDR2 YYEEEE. The chain's CDR3 is CASSFPGAGGFQGTQYF. DNA for the CDR3: TGTGCCAGCAGCTTCCCAGGGGCAGGGGGGTTCCAGGGTACGCAGTATTTT.

The rearrangement joins TRBV14 to TRBJ1-2; D possibly corresponds to TRBD1 (6 bases). The ends were cut back, 0 bases at V and 7 bases at J, with 6 bases in the middle. CDR3 length: 12 amino acids. The germline gives CDR1 SGHDN, CDR2 FVKESK. The CDR3 spells CASSQEGGGYTF. Here the CDR3 DNA reads TGTGCCAGCAGCCAAGAAGGGGGTGGCTACACCTTC.

The chain couples TRBV19 to TRBJ1-5, with D possibly being TRBD1 (5 bases). The germline gives CDR1 LNHDA, CDR2 SQIVND (reference sequence). The V gene lost 11 bases and the J gene lost 7 bases, with 18 bases spanning the gap. The CDR3 has 13 residues. This CDR3 reads CAGAIGVRQPQHF. In DNA form, the CDR3 reads TGTGCCGGGGCAATTGGGGTTCGGCAGCCCCAGCATTTT.

The sample holds many counts of this clonotype. The rearrangement joins TRBV7-8 to TRBJ2-7, with 10 bases fitting TRBD1. The germline CDR1 and CDR2 sequences are SGHVS and FQNEAQ. The CDR3 consists of 13 residues. With V trimmed by 5 bases and J by 6 bases, 4 bases remained unmatched. The DNA of the CDR3 is TGTGCCAGCAGCCTCGGGACAGGGGCCGAGCAGTACTTC. Its translation: CASSLGTGAEQYF.

This clonotype was seen only a few times. The V gene is TRBV5-1, the J gene TRBJ1-1; D perhaps matches TRBD1 (5 bases). Deletions cut 2 bases from V and 0 bases from J, with 11 bases between. The CDR3 is made up of 15 amino acids. Germline V gives CDR1 SGHRS, CDR2 YFSETQ. The CDR3, as DNA: TGCGCCAGCAGCTTCCGGGACCGATTGAACACTGAAGCTTTCTTT. This sequence encodes CASSFRDRLNTEAFF.

This clonotype was seen a few times. This sequence joins TRBV7-8 and TRBJ2-7; TRBD2 agrees at 8 bases. The CDR3 has 16 residues. The junction had 6 bases not matched to a gene; V was cut back by 0 bases and J by 2 bases. Germline lookup yields CDR1 SGHVS and CDR2 FQNEAQ. CDR3 nucleotide sequence: TGTGCCAGCAGCTTAGCGGCGGTAGCGGGGACCTACGAGCAGTACTTC. This encodes CASSLAAVAGTYEQYF.

The V gene is TRBV12-3 or TRBV12-4, the J gene TRBJ1-1, with D unclear. Trimming took 1 base from V and 6 from J, leaving 9 bases between them. The CDR3 contains 13 residues. In nucleotides, the CDR3 is TGTGCCAGCAGTTTAGTTGGGCAGTCTGAAGCTTTCTTT. This gives the protein CASSLVGQSEAFF.

There are a few counts of this clonotype. This rearrangement joins TRBV6-1 to TRBJ2-2; 16 bases agree with TRBD2. The CDR3 spans 18 residues. Trimming at V came to 8 bases and at J to 5 bases, leaving 11 bases not matched to a gene. Germline CDR1 reads MNHNS; CDR2 reads SASEGT. The CDR3 sequence: CASQMGTSGGEETGELFF. DNA of the CDR3: TGTGCCAGCCAAATGGGGACTAGCGGGGGGGAGGAAACCGGGGAGCTGTTTTTT.

This chain links TRBV19 with TRBJ1-5; D possibly corresponds to TRBD1 (6 bases). This CDR3 region has 17 residues. V was clipped by 11 bases and J by 3 bases, with 26 bases between them. Germline V CDR1 and CDR2: LNHDA, SQIVND (reference sequence). CDR3 region: CALSTPGGQGYNQPQHF. The CDR3 DNA sequence: TGTGCCTTATCCACTCCCGGGGGGCAGGGTTACAATCAGCCCCAGCATTTT.

This clonotype was counted between two and nine times. J is TRBJ2-5 and V is TRBV12-5; D possibly uses TRBD1 or TRBD2 (5 bases each). Per germline, CDR1 LGHNT and CDR2 FRNRAP. V lost 6 bases, J lost 5 bases, and 7 bases lay in between. The CDR3 length is 11 residues. The CDR3: CASGGDETQYF. The CDR3 region has the DNA TGTGCTAGTGGAGGGGACGAGACCCAGTACTTC.

This chain uses TRBV7-9 with TRBJ2-1, with 14 bases that match TRBD2. Germline CDR1 and CDR2: SEHNR and FQNEAQ (reference sequence). V trimming: 4 bases; J trimming: 0 bases; junction bases outside the gene matches: 2. This CDR3 is 17 amino acids long. The CDR3 sequence: CASSSTSGGASYNEQFF. The CDR3 nucleotides are TGTGCCAGCAGCTCGACTAGCGGGGGGGCCTCCTACAATGAGCAGTTCTTC.

This clonotype came up a few times. The genes are TRBV19 and TRBJ2-3, with D perhaps matching TRBD2 (7 bases). This CDR3 comprises 16 residues. V dropped 4 bases and J dropped 1 base, with 15 bases sitting between them. Germline V CDR1 and CDR2: LNHDA, SQIVND (reference sequence). CDR3 sequence (DNA): TGTGCCAGTAGTACGAACTCGGGGGGCGGCACAGATACGCAGTATTTT. It yields the protein CASSTNSGGGTDTQYF. The whole variable domain, filled in from reference TRBV19 and TRBJ2-3, reads DGGITQSPKYLFRKEGQNVTLSCEQNLNHDAMYWYRQDPGQGLRLIYYSQIVNDFQKGDIAEGYSVSREKKESFPLTVTSAQKNPTAFYLCASSTNSGGGTDTQYFGPGTRLTVL.

Concerning this clonotype: Since the CDR3 does not end with the conserved phenylalanine or tryptophan, this likely comes from a read error. The gene calls are TRBV12-3 or TRBV12-4 and TRBJ2-5, with D unresolved. Trimming left V 6 bases short and J 5 bases short, with 10 bases between. The CDR3 runs 12 residues. This CDR3 is CASSSAVETQYL. CDR3 in DNA: TGTGCCAGCAGCTCAGCCGTGGAGACCCAGTACTTA.

This clonotype was detected a few times. The rearrangement links TRBV18 to TRBJ2-7, with D possibly being TRBD1 (6 bases). V was pared by 3 bases and J by 2 bases, with 14 bases between. The CDR3 length is 15 residues. In germline, CDR1 is KGHSH, CDR2 LQKENI. The CDR3 is CASSPEGQPTYEQYF. CDR3 nucleotides: TGTGCCAGCTCACCTGAGGGACAACCAACCTACGAGCAGTACTTC.

This clonotype was counted only a few times. The chain is built from TRBV7-9 and TRBJ2-2; 7 bases map to TRBD1. The length of the CDR3 is 14 residues. V trimming: 5 bases; J trimming: 8 bases; junction bases outside the gene matches: 8. The germline CDR1 and CDR2 sequences are SEHNR and FQNEAQ (reference sequence). CDR3 sequence (DNA): TGTGCCAGCAGCCGAGGACAGGAGGCGGGGGAGCTGTTTTTT. Protein sequence: CASSRGQEAGELFF.

The V and J genes are TRBV19 and TRBJ1-4; D may be TRBD1 (5 bases). The CDR3 contains 15 residues. V lost 5 bases and J lost 0, with 10 bases in between. Germline lookup yields CDR1 LNHDA and CDR2 SQIVND (reference sequence). The CDR3 protein is CASSELGATNEKLFF. CDR3 coding DNA: TGTGCCAGTAGTGAATTGGGGGCAACTAATGAAAAACTGTTTTTT. The full variable domain, rest sourced from reference TRBV19 and TRBJ1-4, is DGGITQSPKYLFRKEGQNVTLSCEQNLNHDAMYWYRQDPGQGLRLIYYSQIVNDFQKGDIAEGYSVSREKKESFPLTVTSAQKNPTAFYLCASSELGATNEKLFFGSGTQLSVL.

There are a few counts of this clonotype. This rearrangement joins TRBV7-9 to TRBJ2-7; 11 nucleotides agree with TRBD1. CDR1 and CDR2 from the germline V gene are SEHNR and FQNEAQ (reference sequence). Germline trimming cut 4 bases from V and 7 bases from J; bases unmatched to any gene: 9. The CDR3 is 15 residues long. CDR3 bases: TGTGCCAGCAGCTACCCCGGACAGGGGGCAGCGGAGCAGTACTTC. It translates to CASSYPGQGAAEQYF.

The gene calls are TRBV6-1 and TRBJ2-5; D is unclear. The V end was cut by 1 base, the J end by 2 bases, with 8 bases between. The germline V gene encodes CDR1 MNHNS and CDR2 SASEGT. The CDR3 sequence is 14 residues long. The CDR3: CASSEVNRQETQYF. The CDR3 nucleotides are TGTGCCAGCAGTGAAGTTAACAGACAAGAGACCCAGTACTTC.

This clonotype was picked up many times. V is TRBV7-8 and J is TRBJ2-1; TRBD2 aligns across 7 bases. Germline CDR1 is SGHVS and CDR2 is FQNEAQ. V shed 2 bases and J 6 bases; nucleotides not matched to a gene: 10. The CDR3 consists of 16 residues. CDR3 DNA: TGTGCCAGCAGCTTATACGTGGGAAGCGGGGCCAATGAGCAGTTCTTC. Translated, it gives CASSLYVGSGANEQFF.

This chain links TRBV7-3 with TRBJ1-1; TRBD1 agrees at 10 bases. Germline assignment: CDR1 SGHTA and CDR2 FQGTGA. Trimming removed 2 bases from V and 4 bases from J; junction bases left unmatched: 10. The CDR3 spans 17 residues. Written as DNA, the CDR3 is TGTGCCAGCAGCTTAGTAGGTGGGACAGGGGTGGTCACTGAAGCTTTCTTT. It encodes CASSLVGGTGVVTEAFF.

Worth noting for this clonotype: Relative to the germline gene, one junction end is altered; a read error may explain this. The rearrangement links TRBV4-1 to TRBJ2-7; D remains ambiguous. CDR1 and CDR2 from the germline V gene are MGHRA and YSYEKL. The length of the CDR3 is 13 residues. The CDR3 is CASSQSTASEQYF. In DNA form, the CDR3 reads TGTGCCAGCAGCCAATCAACAGCAAGCGAGCAGTACTTC.

This clonotype was counted ten times or more. V and J are TRBV6-4 and TRBJ2-1; 7 nucleotides agree with TRBD1. Germline V lookup: CDR1 MRHNA, CDR2 SNTAGT. V trimming: 8 bases; J trimming: 0 bases; junction bases outside the gene matches: 10. CDR3 size: 16 residues. The CDR3 DNA is TGTGCCAGCGGTCCGCAGACAGGGAGCTCCTACAATGAGCAGTTCTTC. It translates to CASGPQTGSSYNEQFF.